This entry lists 22 T cell receptor beta chains sequenced from one sample in a study of shared clonotypes between healthy human individuals. Generated by immunoSEQ multiplex PCR, the TCRdb table keeps only in-frame clones and is missing some. The table shows 950,000 to 1,200,000 clones, with roughly 80% occurring only once. The sequencing input was memory CD4+ T cells from PBMCs. Subset reported: CD45RA-negative fraction. The receptors derive from a man younger than 35 in good health. Some clones in this sample may be carry-over from other donors' samples.

This chain joins TRBV9 and TRBJ1-2; D is uncertain. The CDR3 is 15 amino acids. Germline V gene sequence: CDR1 SGDLS, CDR2 YYNGEE. V was shortened by 0 bases and J by 2 bases, with 11 bases between the two germline ends. CDR3 nucleotide sequence: TGTGCCAGCAGCGTAGATCCAGGCGCAAACTATGGCTACACCTTC. This codes for CASSVDPGANYGYTF.

A single count supports this clone. This chain joins TRBV25-1 and TRBJ2-4; tentatively, D is TRBD2 (6 bases). V dropped 2 bases and J dropped 1 base, with 12 bases sitting between them. This CDR3 contains 16 residues. Germline lookup yields CDR1 MGHDK and CDR2 SYGVNS. CDR3 amino acids: CASSEGAGRAKNIQYF. DNA for the CDR3: TGTGCCAGCAGTGAAGGGGCAGGGAGGGCCAAAAACATTCAGTACTTC.

This clone was seen a few times. The chain has TRBV15 and TRBJ2-7, with 9 positions matching TRBD2. The CDR3 extends over 15 amino acids. V was pared by 4 bases and J by 0 bases, with 4 bases of the junction left unmatched. Germline CDR1 reads LNHNV; CDR2 reads YYDKDF (reference sequence). The CDR3 reads CATSISGRSSYEQYF. CDR3 coding DNA: TGTGCCACCAGCATAAGCGGGAGGAGCTCCTACGAGCAGTACTTC.

The chain links TRBV5-1 to TRBJ1-4; D is unclear. There are 14 residues in the CDR3. From germline, CDR1 is SGHRS and CDR2 YFSETQ. The V and J ends lost 0 bases and 7 bases respectively, with 10 bases between them. CDR3 region: CASSLGGFGEKLFF. The CDR3 coding sequence is TGCGCCAGCAGCTTGGGAGGTTTCGGTGAAAAACTGTTTTTT.

This clone was detected a few times. The J gene is TRBJ1-1, the V gene TRBV30, with unresolved D. Germline CDR1 GTSNPN, CDR2 SVGIG (reference sequence). The length of the CDR3 is 11 residues. Trimming removed 4 bases at V and 7 bases at J, with 10 bases between. The CDR3 is CAWILEVEAFF. The CDR3 region has the DNA TGTGCCTGGATCCTAGAAGTTGAAGCTTTCTTT.

CDR3: CASSGDRGRETQYF. DNA of the CDR3: TGTGCCAGCAGTGGAGACAGGGGGCGAGAGACCCAGTACTTC. The chain couples TRBV25-1 to TRBJ2-5; 10 positions match TRBD1. Trimming removed 4 bases from V and 4 bases from J; junction bases left unmatched: 3. CDR1 is MGHDK, CDR2 SYGVNS, per germline. The CDR3 length is 14 residues.

The rearrangement links TRBV6-5 to TRBJ2-3, with TRBD2 matching over 7 bases. The CDR3 is 15 residues long. Germline CDR1 and CDR2: MNHEY and SVGAGI. Trimming cost V 3 bases and J 1 base; bases outside gene matches: 4. Here the CDR3 DNA reads TGTGCCAGCAGTTATAAGGGGAGGGGCACAGATACGCAGTATTTT. This encodes CASSYKGRGTDTQYF.

In nucleotides, the CDR3 is TGTGCCAGTAATATTCGGGATTTAGATCAGCCCCAGCATTTT. Its translation: CASNIRDLDQPQHF. The chain combines TRBV19 with TRBJ1-5; D gene uncertain. Trimming left V 7 bases short and J 5 bases short, with 15 bases between. Germline assignment: CDR1 LNHDA and CDR2 SQIVND (reference sequence). The CDR3 sequence is 14 residues long.

CDR3 region: CASSLVASGFTDTQYF. The CDR3 bases are TGTGCCAGCAGCTTAGTGGCTAGCGGATTCACAGATACGCAGTATTTT. The V and J genes are TRBV7-2 and TRBJ2-3, with 7 bases aligning to TRBD2. This CDR3 is 16 amino acids long. The germline gives CDR1 SGHTA, CDR2 FQGNSA. J was trimmed by 2 bases and V by 1 base; bases with no gene match: 6.

V and J are TRBV7-2 and TRBJ1-2; 7 nucleotides agree with TRBD1. The V and J ends lost 5 bases and 3 bases, in that order; junction bases with no gene match: 9. This CDR3 is 15 amino acids long. CDR1 SGHTA and CDR2 FQGNSA come from the germline V gene. CDR3 residues: CASSPRQGDYYGYTF. The CDR3 DNA follows: TGTGCCAGCAGCCCCCGCCAGGGGGATTACTATGGCTACACCTTC. The full variable domain, in which reference TRBV7-2 and TRBJ1-2 provide the parts outside the CDR3, is GAGVSQSPSNKVTEKGKDVELRCDPISGHTALYWYRQSLGQGLEFLIYFQGNSAPDKSGLPSDRFSAERTGGSVSTLTIQRTQQEDSAVYLCASSPRQGDYYGYTFGSGTRLTVV.

The chain joins TRBV6-5 to TRBJ1-1; D gene unclear. Per germline, CDR1 MNHEY and CDR2 SVGAGI. The CDR3 has 15 residues. Trimming took off 0 bases at V and 1 base at J, with 9 bases between the two ends. The CDR3 DNA reads as TGTGCCAGCAGTTACTCGGTTTTTGGGAACACTGAAGCTTTCTTT. Its protein product is CASSYSVFGNTEAFF.

The rearrangement uses TRBV28 and TRBJ2-7; D gene ambiguous. The germline CDR1 and CDR2 sequences are MDHEN and SYDVKM. Trimming shortened V by 5 bases and J by 4 bases, and 9 bases separated the two germline ends. CDR3 length equals 12 residues. The CDR3 sequence is CASSPQRYEQYF. In nucleotides, the CDR3 is TGTGCCAGCAGTCCCCAGCGTTACGAGCAGTACTTC.

The chain links TRBV18 to TRBJ1-2, with D possibly matching TRBD1 (5 bases). V was cut by 2 bases and J by 4 bases, with 8 bases left in between. Germline V gene lookup returns CDR1 KGHSH and CDR2 LQKENI. The CDR3 totals 13 residues. CDR3 nucleotides: TGTGCCAGCTCACCAGGGGGATTCTATGGCTACACCTTC. Translation gives CASSPGGFYGYTF. Looking up the rest from reference TRBV18 and TRBJ1-2 gives the full variable domain: NAGVMQNPRHLVRRRGQEARLRCSPMKGHSHVYWYRQLPEEGLKFMVYLQKENIIDESGMPKERFSAEFPKEGPSILRIQQVVRGDSAAYFCASSPGGFYGYTFGSGTRLTVV.

The chain couples TRBV4-1 to TRBJ2-2, with TRBD2 matching 10 bases. CDR1 and CDR2 (germline): MGHRA, YSYEKL. The CDR3 runs 17 residues. Losses at the gene ends were 4 bases for V and 6 bases for J; bases not matched to a gene: 11. The chain's CDR3 is CASSPRTSGGSAGELFF. The CDR3 DNA follows: TGCGCCAGCAGCCCCCGGACTAGCGGCGGCTCGGCCGGGGAGCTGTTTTTT.

The chain uses TRBV28 and TRBJ1-2; D unresolved. CDR1 is MDHEN, CDR2 SYDVKM, per germline. The CDR3 spans 16 residues. Between the trimmed V and J ends, which lost 6 bases and 4 bases, there was a span of 21 bases. CDR3 nucleotide sequence: TGTGCCAGCAGCGATAACTCAGGAGACGGCGTCTATGGCTACACCTTC. Encoded protein: CASSDNSGDGVYGYTF.

CDR3 coding DNA: TGCGCCAGCAGCCAAGGGGAAGCGGGAGTAGCCAAAAACATTCAGTACTTC. Its translation is CASSQGEAGVAKNIQYF. The chain recombines TRBV4-1 with TRBJ2-4, with 8 bases that match TRBD2. Unmatched junction bases numbered 5, after V lost 1 base and J lost 0 bases. Germline loops: CDR1 MGHRA, CDR2 YSYEKL. The CDR3 is made up of 17 amino acids.

The chain couples TRBV5-4 to TRBJ2-3; D is undetermined. Germline V gene data show CDR1 as SGHNT and CDR2 as YYREEE (reference sequence). CDR3 length equals 13 residues. Trimming removed 9 bases at V and 5 bases at J, with 16 bases between. CDR3 DNA sequence: TGTGCCAACCACGACCAGTATGGAGATACGCAGTATTTT. It encodes CANHDQYGDTQYF. Variable domain in full (rest from reference TRBV5-4 and TRBJ2-3): ETGVTQSPTHLIKTRGQQVTLRCSSQSGHNTVSWYQQALGQGPQFIFQYYREEENGRGNFPPRFSGLQFPNYSSELNVNALELDDSALYLCANHDQYGDTQYFGPGTRLTVL.

The V and J genes are TRBV5-1 and TRBJ2-1; TRBD2 is a possible D gene (6 bases). The CDR3 is 18 residues long. The V end was cut by 0 bases, the J end by 0 bases, with 16 bases between. Looked up from germline, CDR1 is SGHRS and CDR2 is YFSETQ. CDR3 loop: CASSLEGAGPSSYNEQFF. The CDR3 DNA reads as TGCGCCAGCAGCTTGGAAGGCGCGGGGCCGAGCTCCTACAATGAGCAGTTCTTC.

V gene TRBV14 combines with J gene TRBJ2-7, with TRBD2 matching 11 bases. The germline V gene encodes CDR1 SGHDN and CDR2 FVKESK. V trimming: 2 bases; J trimming: 3 bases; junction bases outside the gene matches: 9. The length of the CDR3 is 17 residues. The CDR3 sequence is CASSQRRRLAGIYEQYF. CDR3 sequence (DNA): TGTGCCAGCAGCCAACGAAGAAGACTAGCGGGAATCTACGAGCAGTACTTC.

J is TRBJ2-5 and V is TRBV11-2, with D uncertain. Germline CDR1 and CDR2: SGHAT and FQNNGV. CDR3 length: 13 amino acids. V gave up 5 bases and J gave up 1 base, with 8 bases separating them. The CDR3, as DNA: TGTGCCAGCAGCCCCGGGCCCCAAGAGACCCAGTACTTC. Its protein is CASSPGPQETQYF.

Concerning this clone: Here the CDR3 omits its conserved ending phenylalanine or tryptophan, so a read error is the likely source. This rearrangement joins TRBV2 to TRBJ2-4; 8 bases agree with TRBD1. V trimming: 0 bases; J trimming: 8 bases; junction bases outside the gene matches: 3. This CDR3 has 14 amino acids. Germline lookup yields CDR1 SNHLY and CDR2 FYNNEI. CDR3 DNA sequence: TGTGCCAGCAGTGAAGCCAGGGGGCCGGACATTCAGTACCTC. It specifies CASSEARGPDIQYL.

The J gene is TRBJ1-4, the V gene TRBV5-1; D is uncertain. V shed 2 bases and J shed 7 bases, with 12 bases lying between them. Germline assignment: CDR1 SGHRS and CDR2 YFSETQ. The CDR3 contains 14 residues. The CDR3 DNA reads TGCGCCAGCAGCTTCTATTTGGGAGGTGAAAAACTGTTTTTT. It encodes CASSFYLGGEKLFF.